Listed here are 15 T cell receptor beta chains from one sample, sequenced in a study of T cell repertoires in cytomegalovirus infection. MiXCR was run by TCRdb on the reads, yielding one entry per CDR3 protein. The sample shows around 200,000 distinct CDR3 sequences, about 39% of them seen only once. For these receptors, no antigen is known. The sequencing here drew on CD8+ T cells from cultured PBMCs, taken from culture after CMV antigen stimulation. These receptors all come from a human donor in good health (CMV status not recorded). Some clones in this sample may be carry-over from other donors' samples.

This clonotype was counted a few times. The chain carries TRBV27 and TRBJ2-3, with 15 bases lining up with TRBD2. Germline CDR1 and CDR2: MNHEY and SMNVEV (reference sequence). Trimming removed 4 bases from V and 1 base from J; junction bases left unmatched: 15. The CDR3 has 21 residues. The CDR3 protein is CASSSPGTSGRSPWGTDTQYF. CDR3 nucleotide sequence: TGTGCCAGCAGTTCACCCGGGACTAGCGGGAGGTCACCTTGGGGCACAGATACGCAGTATTTT.

The chain is built from TRBV28 and TRBJ2-3; TRBD2 is a possible D gene (5 bases). The germline CDR1 and CDR2 sequences are MDHEN and SYDVKM. V lost 2 bases and J lost 5, with 20 bases in between. The CDR3 totals 17 residues. This CDR3 reads CASSLALWRMTGDTQYF. DNA for the CDR3: TGTGCCAGCAGTTTAGCGTTATGGAGGATGACGGGAGATACGCAGTATTTT.

This clonotype was seen ten or more times. The chain carries TRBV12-3 or TRBV12-4 and TRBJ2-7, with 8 bases that match TRBD2. The CDR3 totals 14 residues. With 7 bases clipped from V and 4 bases from J, the junction kept 9 bases outside the gene matches. DNA of the CDR3: TGTGCCAGCACCCTGGGACTAGGGCGTTACGAGCAGTACTTC. It is translated as CASTLGLGRYEQYF.

There are a few counts of this clonotype. CDR3 nucleotides: TGCAGTGCTATATCCGAAGCTAGCGACCACTACGAGCAGTACTTC. This translates into CSAISEASDHYEQYF. The V call is TRBV20-1, the J call TRBJ2-7, with a tentative D call TRBD2 (6 bases). The V end lost 4 bases, the J end lost 3 bases, and 19 bases lay between the germline ends. Germline lookup yields CDR1 DFQATT and CDR2 SNEGSKA (reference sequence). The CDR3 is 15 residues long.

The chain employs TRBV13 and TRBJ2-7; TRBD1 is a possible D gene (5 bases). The CDR3 totals 15 residues. Germline-derived CDR1 and CDR2 are PRHDT and FYEKMQ (reference sequence). Deletions cut 1 base from V and 0 bases from J, with 10 bases between. The CDR3, as DNA: TGTGCCAGCAGCTTAGAAGGGGTCCTCTCCTACGAGCAGTACTTC. It is translated as CASSLEGVLSYEQYF.

J is TRBJ1-2 and V is TRBV27; D uncertain. V lost 3 bases and J lost 6, with 14 bases in between. This CDR3 has 14 amino acids. Germline-derived CDR1 and CDR2 are MNHEY and SMNVEV (reference sequence). The CDR3 coding sequence is TGTGCCAGCAGTTTTTACGGAGGGAAGGATGGCTACACCTTC. Protein product: CASSFYGGKDGYTF.

The rearrangement joins TRBV5-1 to TRBJ2-3; 7 nucleotides align to TRBD2. This CDR3 spans 16 amino acids. V was pared by 0 bases and J by 7 bases, with 11 bases of the junction left unmatched. Germline loops: CDR1 SGHRS, CDR2 YFSETQ. In nucleotides, the CDR3 is TGCGCCAGCAGCTTGGCGTGGGAGGGCCAGGCCAATACGCAGTATTTT. Its translation is CASSLAWEGQANTQYF.

This chain connects TRBV2 to TRBJ1-1, with D possibly TRBD1 on 5 matching bases. The germline V gene has CDR1 SNHLY and CDR2 FYNNEI. The CDR3 is 11 residues long. V was trimmed by 11 bases and J by 5 bases, leaving 12 bases between them. The DNA for the CDR3 is TGTGCCCTCATCGGGGGGACTGAAGCTTTCTTT. It encodes CALIGGTEAFF.

There are a few counts of this clonotype. The chain has TRBV27 and TRBJ2-2; TRBD2 matches 8 bases. This CDR3 spans 14 amino acids. Germline trimming cut 3 bases from V and 5 bases from J; bases unmatched to any gene: 2. Germline V lookup: CDR1 MNHEY, CDR2 SMNVEV (reference sequence). CDR3 sequence (DNA): TGTGCCAGCAGTTTCACTAGCGGAACCGGGGAGCTGTTTTTT. Translating gives CASSFTSGTGELFF.

The V gene is TRBV7-6, the J gene TRBJ2-5; 10 positions match TRBD2. The CDR3 consists of 18 residues. The V gene's germline CDR1 is SGHVS and CDR2 FNYEAQ. The V segment lost 4 bases and the J segment 0 bases; nucleotides outside the gene matches: 11. The CDR3 protein is CASSSTFLAGEDQETQYF. The CDR3 nucleotides read TGTGCCAGCAGCTCAACCTTTCTAGCGGGAGAGGACCAAGAGACCCAGTACTTC.

The table lists this clonotype with a count of one. The chain carries TRBV10-3 and TRBJ1-5; D gene uncertain. Trimming took 0 bases from V and 2 from J, leaving 11 bases between them. The CDR3 covers 16 residues. Germline V gives CDR1 ENHRY, CDR2 SYGVKD. CDR3 coding DNA: TGTGCCATCAGTGAGTCTGGGAATATGGGCAATCAGCCCCAGCATTTT. Residues: CAISESGNMGNQPQHF.

CDR3 nucleotide sequence: TGTGCCAGCAGTTTGGGAAACGACGGAGACATTCAGTACTTC. Translated, it gives CASSLGNDGDIQYF. The rearrangement links TRBV27 to TRBJ2-4; no firm D call. The V end was cut by 3 bases, the J end by 8 bases, with 14 bases between. The CDR3 has 14 residues. CDR1 is MNHEY, CDR2 SMNVEV, per germline (reference sequence).

The chain carries TRBV7-2 and TRBJ2-5; no firm D call. The V end lost 5 bases, the J end lost 4 bases, and 2 bases lay between the germline ends. The CDR3 totals 10 residues. Germline V gene lookup returns CDR1 SGHTA and CDR2 FQGNSA. The CDR3, as DNA: TGTGCCAGCAGCCCAGAGACCCAGTACTTC. Amino acids: CASSPETQYF.

The chain has TRBV27 and TRBJ2-1; D ambiguous. Germline CDR1 is MNHEY and CDR2 is SMNVEV (reference sequence). This CDR3 has 11 residues. Trimming cost V 7 bases and J 9 bases, with 10 bases left between them. The chain's CDR3 is CASNLDGEQFF. The CDR3 DNA is TGTGCCAGCAACTTAGACGGTGAGCAGTTCTTC.

The gene calls are TRBV12-3 or TRBV12-4 and TRBJ2-3; 8 bases align to TRBD2. The CDR3 is 16 amino acids. V lost 7 bases and J lost 0; bases outside the gene matches: 9. The CDR3 is CASIHRGGASTDTQYF. CDR3 DNA: TGTGCCAGCATCCACCGGGGGGGGGCGAGCACAGATACGCAGTATTTT.